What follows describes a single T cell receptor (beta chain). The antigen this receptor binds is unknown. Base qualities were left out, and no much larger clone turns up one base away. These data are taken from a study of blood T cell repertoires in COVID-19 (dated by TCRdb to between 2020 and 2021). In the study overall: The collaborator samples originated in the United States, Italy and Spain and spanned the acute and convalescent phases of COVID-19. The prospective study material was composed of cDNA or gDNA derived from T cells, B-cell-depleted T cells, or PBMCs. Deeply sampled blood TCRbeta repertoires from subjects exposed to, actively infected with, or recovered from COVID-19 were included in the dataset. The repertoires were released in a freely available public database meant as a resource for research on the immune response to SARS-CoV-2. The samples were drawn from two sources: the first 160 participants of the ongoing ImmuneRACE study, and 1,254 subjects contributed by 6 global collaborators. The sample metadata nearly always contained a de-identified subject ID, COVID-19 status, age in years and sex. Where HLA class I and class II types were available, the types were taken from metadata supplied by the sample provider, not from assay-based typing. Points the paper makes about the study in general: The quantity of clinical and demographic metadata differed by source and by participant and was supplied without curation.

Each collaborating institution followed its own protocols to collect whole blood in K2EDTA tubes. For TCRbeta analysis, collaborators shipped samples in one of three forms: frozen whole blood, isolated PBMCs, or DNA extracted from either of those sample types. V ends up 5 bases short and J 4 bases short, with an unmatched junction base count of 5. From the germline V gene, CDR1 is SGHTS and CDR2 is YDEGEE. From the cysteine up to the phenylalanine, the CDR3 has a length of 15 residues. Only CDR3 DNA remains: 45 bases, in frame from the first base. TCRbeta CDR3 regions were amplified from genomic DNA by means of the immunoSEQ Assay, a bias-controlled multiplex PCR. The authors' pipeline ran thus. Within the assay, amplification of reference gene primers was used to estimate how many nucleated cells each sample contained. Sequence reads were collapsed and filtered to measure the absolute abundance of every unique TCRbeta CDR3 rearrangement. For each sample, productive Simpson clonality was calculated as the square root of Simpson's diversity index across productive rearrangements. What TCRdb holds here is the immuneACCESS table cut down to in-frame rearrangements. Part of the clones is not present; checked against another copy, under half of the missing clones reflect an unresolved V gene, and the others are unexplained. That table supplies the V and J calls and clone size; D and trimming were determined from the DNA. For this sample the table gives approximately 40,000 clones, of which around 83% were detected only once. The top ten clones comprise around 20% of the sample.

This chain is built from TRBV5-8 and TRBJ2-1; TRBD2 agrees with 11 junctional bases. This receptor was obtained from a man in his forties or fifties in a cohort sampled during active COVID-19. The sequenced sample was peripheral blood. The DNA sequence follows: TGTGCCAGCAGTTCTAGCGGGGGGCCTTACAATGAGCAGTTCTTC. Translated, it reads CASSSSGGPYNEQFF.